The rows below give T cell receptor beta chains drawn from one sample of a study of T cell changes during pregnancy in multiple sclerosis. Method: immunoSEQ multiplex PCR; TCRdb's copy keeps in-frame clones and lacks some. The sample has more than 65,000 clones, about 90% seen once. The sequences come from peripheral blood, collected in the first trimester of pregnancy. These receptors were obtained from a female donor with multiple sclerosis, enrolled in a pregnancy study. CDR3s include the opening cysteine and the closing phenylalanine or tryptophan. Fields, in order: clone size, D gene, V gene, J gene, CDR3 protein, CDR3 DNA. D genes are given only for firm matches. Some rows have no size entry. The others give once, few or many, or a class for an expanded clone.

clone_size: -; d_call: -; v_call: TRBV6-5; j_call: TRBJ1-3; cdr3_aa: CASTRSSGNTIYF; cdr3_nt: TGTGCCAGCACCAGGTCCTCTGGAAACACCATATATTTT
clone_size: once; d_call: -; v_call: TRBV19; j_call: TRBJ2-2; cdr3_aa: CASSILSGELFF; cdr3_nt: TGTGCCAGTAGTATACTCTCCGGGGAGCTGTTTTTT
clone_size: -; d_call: TRBD2; v_call: TRBV9; j_call: TRBJ2-3; cdr3_aa: CASSVGWGTSGRARYTQYF; cdr3_nt: TGTGCCAGCAGCGTAGGGTGGGGGACTAGCGGGAGGGCCCGGTATACGCAGTATTTT
clone_size: -; d_call: -; v_call: TRBV7-9; j_call: TRBJ1-2; cdr3_aa: CASSQASGGDLSGYTF; cdr3_nt: TGTGCCAGCAGCCAAGCCTCGGGGGGCGATCTCTCCGGCTACACCTTC
clone_size: -; d_call: -; v_call: TRBV19; j_call: TRBJ1-5; cdr3_aa: CASSILPLNSNQPQHF; cdr3_nt: TGTGCCAGTAGTATACTACCTCTTAATAGCAATCAGCCCCAGCATTTT
clone_size: -; d_call: -; v_call: TRBV30; j_call: TRBJ2-1; cdr3_aa: CAWSGTSLNEQFF; cdr3_nt: TGTGCCTGGAGTGGCACTAGCCTCAATGAGCAGTTCTTC
clone_size: -; d_call: -; v_call: TRBV5-6; j_call: TRBJ1-1; cdr3_aa: CASSLEAGARGREPEAFF; cdr3_nt: TGTGCCAGCAGCTTGGAAGCAGGGGCGAGAGGAAGGGAGCCTGAAGCTTTCTTT
clone_size: -; d_call: TRBD2; v_call: TRBV5-1; j_call: TRBJ2-2; cdr3_aa: CASKASGRVDTGELFF; cdr3_nt: TGCGCCAGCAAGGCTAGCGGGAGGGTCGACACCGGGGAGCTGTTTTTT
clone_size: -; d_call: TRBD1; v_call: TRBV15; j_call: TRBJ2-3; cdr3_aa: CATSRAEGAGDTQYF; cdr3_nt: TGTGCCACCAGCAGAGCTGAGGGGGCGGGAGATACGCAGTATTTT
clone_size: -; d_call: TRBD2; v_call: TRBV7-2; j_call: TRBJ2-4; cdr3_aa: CASSLSWASGRNIQYF; cdr3_nt: TGTGCCAGCAGCTTAAGTTGGGCTAGCGGGAGAAACATTCAGTACTTC
clone_size: -; d_call: -; v_call: TRBV6-5; j_call: TRBJ2-7; cdr3_aa: CASSYEMGHEQYF; cdr3_nt: TGTGCCAGCAGTTACGAGATGGGCCACGAGCAGTACTTC
clone_size: -; d_call: TRBD2; v_call: TRBV19; j_call: TRBJ2-7; cdr3_aa: CASRREGTLPDEQYF; cdr3_nt: TGTGCCAGCCGAAGGGAGGGAACACTTCCTGACGAGCAGTACTTC
clone_size: once; d_call: TRBD1; v_call: TRBV19; j_call: TRBJ1-1; cdr3_aa: CASSPWTGRTEAFF; cdr3_nt: TGTGCCAGTAGTCCGTGGACAGGGCGCACTGAAGCTTTCTTT
clone_size: -; d_call: -; v_call: TRBV29-1; j_call: TRBJ2-3; cdr3_aa: CSVPDPRRVTDTQYF; cdr3_nt: TGCAGCGTCCCCGATCCCCGGAGGGTCACAGATACGCAGTATTTT
clone_size: -; d_call: TRBD1; v_call: TRBV30; j_call: TRBJ2-5; cdr3_aa: CAWSGLGRGRETQYF; cdr3_nt: TGTGCCTGGAGTGGGCTTGGCAGGGGGCGAGAGACCCAGTACTTC
clone_size: -; d_call: TRBD2; v_call: TRBV6-1; j_call: TRBJ2-7; cdr3_aa: CASSERGGIRLSYEQYF; cdr3_nt: TGTGCCAGCAGTGAACGGGGAGGGATAAGACTCTCCTACGAGCAGTACTTC
clone_size: -; d_call: TRBD1; v_call: TRBV5-3; j_call: TRBJ1-2; cdr3_aa: CARSLVWKGQACEGYTF; cdr3_nt: TGTGCCAGAAGCTTGGTATGGAAGGGACAGGCGTGTGAGGGCTACACCTTC
clone_size: -; d_call: TRBD1; v_call: TRBV19; j_call: TRBJ1-2; cdr3_aa: CASTNPGDREIYTF; cdr3_nt: TGTGCCAGTACCAACCCCGGGGACAGGGAGATTTACACCTTC
clone_size: -; d_call: TRBD1; v_call: TRBV5-6; j_call: TRBJ2-6; cdr3_aa: CASSLAGTAISGANVLTF; cdr3_nt: TGTGCCAGCAGCTTGGCCGGGACAGCTATTTCTGGGGCCAACGTCCTGACTTTC
clone_size: once; d_call: -; v_call: TRBV5-1; j_call: TRBJ1-2; cdr3_aa: CASSLIIMAGEGYTF; cdr3_nt: TGCGCCAGCAGCTTGATAATCATGGCAGGCGAAGGCTACACCTTC
clone_size: few; d_call: TRBD1; v_call: TRBV29-1; j_call: TRBJ1-6; cdr3_aa: CSVMTGGNSPLHF; cdr3_nt: TGCAGCGTTATGACAGGGGGTAATTCACCCCTCCACTTT
clone_size: -; d_call: -; v_call: TRBV5-4; j_call: TRBJ2-5; cdr3_aa: CASSLPGEAETQYF; cdr3_nt: TGTGCCAGCAGCTTGCCGGGAGAGGCGGAGACCCAGTACTTC
clone_size: -; d_call: TRBD1; v_call: TRBV23-1; j_call: TRBJ1-1; cdr3_aa: CASSTRDREMEGTEAFF; cdr3_nt: TGCGCCAGCAGTACTCGAGACAGGGAAATGGAGGGGACTGAAGCTTTCTTT
clone_size: -; d_call: -; v_call: TRBV6-5; j_call: TRBJ1-5; cdr3_aa: CASSYSGTRDEPQHF; cdr3_nt: TGTGCCAGCAGTTACTCTGGGACACGGGATGAGCCCCAGCATTTT
clone_size: -; d_call: -; v_call: TRBV25-1; j_call: TRBJ2-5; cdr3_aa: CASSEPGLSQETQYF; cdr3_nt: TGTGCCAGCAGTGAGCCGGGACTCAGTCAAGAGACCCAGTACTTC
clone_size: -; d_call: TRBD2; v_call: TRBV4-1; j_call: TRBJ2-5; cdr3_aa: CASSQVGLDLVETQYF; cdr3_nt: TGCGCCAGCAGCCAAGTGGGACTAGACTTAGTAGAGACCCAGTACTTC
clone_size: -; d_call: TRBD1; v_call: TRBV5-6; j_call: TRBJ2-2; cdr3_aa: CASSLDRGKLFF; cdr3_nt: TGTGCCAGCAGCCTCGACAGGGGAAAGCTGTTTTTT
clone_size: -; d_call: -; v_call: TRBV15; j_call: TRBJ1-1; cdr3_aa: CATSRDRGMNTEAFF; cdr3_nt: TGTGCCACCAGCAGAGACAGGGGAATGAACACTGAAGCTTTCTTT
clone_size: -; d_call: -; v_call: TRBV7-3; j_call: TRBJ2-1; cdr3_aa: CASSLTRRDGYNEQFF; cdr3_nt: TGTGCCAGCAGCTTAACTAGGAGGGACGGCTACAATGAGCAGTTCTTC
clone_size: -; d_call: -; v_call: TRBV20-1; j_call: TRBJ1-1; cdr3_aa: CSAHSRGIAFF; cdr3_nt: TGCAGTGCCCATAGCAGGGGTATAGCTTTCTTT
clone_size: -; d_call: TRBD2; v_call: TRBV4-1; j_call: TRBJ2-7; cdr3_aa: CASSQEGGVPTYEQYF; cdr3_nt: TGCGCCAGCAGCCAAGAGGGGGGGGTACCCACCTACGAGCAGTACTTC